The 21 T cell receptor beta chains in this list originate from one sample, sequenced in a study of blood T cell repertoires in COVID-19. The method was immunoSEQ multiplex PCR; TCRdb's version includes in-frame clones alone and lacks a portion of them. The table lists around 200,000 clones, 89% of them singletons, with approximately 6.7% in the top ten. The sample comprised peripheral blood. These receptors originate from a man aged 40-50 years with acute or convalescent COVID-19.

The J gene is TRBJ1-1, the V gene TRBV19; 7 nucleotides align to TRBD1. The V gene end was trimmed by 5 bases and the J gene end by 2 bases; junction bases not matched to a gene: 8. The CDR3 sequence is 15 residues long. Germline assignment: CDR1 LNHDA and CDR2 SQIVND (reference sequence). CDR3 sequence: CASSSFRDRNTEAFF. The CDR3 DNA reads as TGTGCCAGTAGTTCTTTCCGGGACAGAAACACTGAAGCTTTCTTT.

CDR3 coding DNA: TGCGCCAGCAGCCAAGAGTGGGACAGGTACGAGCAGTACTTC. Translation gives CASSQEWDRYEQYF. V is TRBV4-3 and J is TRBJ2-7, with 8 bases lining up with TRBD1. The CDR3 contains 14 residues. Trimming took 0 bases from V and 4 from J; bases not matched to a gene: 2. In germline, CDR1 is LGHNA, CDR2 YSLEER.

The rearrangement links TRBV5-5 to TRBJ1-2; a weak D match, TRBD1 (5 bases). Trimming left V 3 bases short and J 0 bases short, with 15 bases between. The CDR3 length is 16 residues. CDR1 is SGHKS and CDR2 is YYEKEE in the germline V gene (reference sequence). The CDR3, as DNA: TGTGCCAGCAGCTCGAGTAGCAGACAGTCTAACTATGGCTACACCTTC. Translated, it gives CASSSSSRQSNYGYTF.

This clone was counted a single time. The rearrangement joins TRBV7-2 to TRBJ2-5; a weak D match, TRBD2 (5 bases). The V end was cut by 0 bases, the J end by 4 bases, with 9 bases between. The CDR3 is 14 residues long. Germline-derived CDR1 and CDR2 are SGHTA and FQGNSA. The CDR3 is CASSLARAIETQYF. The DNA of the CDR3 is TGTGCCAGCAGCTTAGCGAGGGCTATAGAGACCCAGTACTTC.

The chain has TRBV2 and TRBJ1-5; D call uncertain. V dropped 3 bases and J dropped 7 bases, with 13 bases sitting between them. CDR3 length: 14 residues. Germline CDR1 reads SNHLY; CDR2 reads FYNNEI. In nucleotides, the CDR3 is TGTGCCAGCAGTGAGAGGGCAGAACTGCAGCCCCAGCATTTT. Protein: CASSERAELQPQHF.

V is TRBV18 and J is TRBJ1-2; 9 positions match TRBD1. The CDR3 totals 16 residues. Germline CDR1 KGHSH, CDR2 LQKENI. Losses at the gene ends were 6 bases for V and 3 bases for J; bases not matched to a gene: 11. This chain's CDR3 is CASSPPGQGRDYGYTF. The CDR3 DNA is TGTGCCAGCTCTCCCCCTGGACAGGGGCGGGACTATGGCTACACCTTC.

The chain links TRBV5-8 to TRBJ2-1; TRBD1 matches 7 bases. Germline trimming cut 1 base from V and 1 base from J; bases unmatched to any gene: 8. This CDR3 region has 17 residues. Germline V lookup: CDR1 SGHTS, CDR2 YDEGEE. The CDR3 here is CASSLHTGTESYNEQFF. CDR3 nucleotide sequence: TGTGCCAGCAGCTTGCATACCGGGACAGAATCCTACAATGAGCAGTTCTTC.

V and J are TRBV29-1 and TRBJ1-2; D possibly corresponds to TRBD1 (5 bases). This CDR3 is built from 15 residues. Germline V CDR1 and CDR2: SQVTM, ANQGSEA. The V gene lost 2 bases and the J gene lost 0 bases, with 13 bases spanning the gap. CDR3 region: CSVENGGATNYGYTF. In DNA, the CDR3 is TGCAGCGTTGAAAATGGAGGGGCCACTAACTATGGCTACACCTTC.

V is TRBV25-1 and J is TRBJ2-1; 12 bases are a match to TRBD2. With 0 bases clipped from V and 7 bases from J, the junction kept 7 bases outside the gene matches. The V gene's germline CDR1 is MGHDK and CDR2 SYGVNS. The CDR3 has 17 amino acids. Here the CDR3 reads CASSEYRGLAGRNEQFF. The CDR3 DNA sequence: TGTGCCAGCAGTGAATATCGCGGACTAGCGGGGCGTAATGAGCAGTTCTTC. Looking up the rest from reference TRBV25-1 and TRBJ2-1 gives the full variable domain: EADIYQTPRYLVIGTGKKITLECSQTMGHDKMYWYQQDPGMELHLIHYSYGVNSTEKGDLSSESTVSRIRTEHFPLTLESARPSHTSQYLCASSEYRGLAGRNEQFFGPGTRLTVL.

In DNA, the CDR3 is TGTGCCAGCAGCTTAGGCGGGGGACTGGATGAGCAGTTCTTC. Translated, it gives CASSLGGGLDEQFF. The chain is built from TRBV11-3 and TRBJ2-1; TRBD2 agrees at 7 bases. V lost 1 base and J lost 8; bases outside the gene matches: 5. Germline V CDR1 and CDR2: SGHNT, YENEEA. This CDR3 comprises 14 residues.

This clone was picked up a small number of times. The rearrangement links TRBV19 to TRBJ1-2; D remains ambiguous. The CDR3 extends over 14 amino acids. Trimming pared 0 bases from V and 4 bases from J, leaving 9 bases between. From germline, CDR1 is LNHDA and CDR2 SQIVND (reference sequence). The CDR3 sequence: CASSIEGRRYGYTF. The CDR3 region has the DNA TGTGCCAGTAGTATAGAAGGGAGGCGCTATGGCTACACCTTC.

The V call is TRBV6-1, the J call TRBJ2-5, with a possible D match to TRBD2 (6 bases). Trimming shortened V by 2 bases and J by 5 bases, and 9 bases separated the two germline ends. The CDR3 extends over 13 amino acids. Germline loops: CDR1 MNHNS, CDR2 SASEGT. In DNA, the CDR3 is TGTGCCAGCAGTGAATCGGGGGTGGAGACCCAGTACTTC. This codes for CASSESGVETQYF.

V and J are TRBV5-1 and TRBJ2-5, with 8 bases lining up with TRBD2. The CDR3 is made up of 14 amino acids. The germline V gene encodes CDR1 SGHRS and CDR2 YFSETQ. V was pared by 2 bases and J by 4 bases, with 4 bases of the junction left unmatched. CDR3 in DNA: TGCGCCAGCAGCTTATTCCTAGCGGGAGAGACCCAGTACTTC. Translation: CASSLFLAGETQYF.

CDR3 in amino acids: CASSLRVPYQPQHF. DNA for the CDR3: TGTGCCAGCAGTTTAAGAGTCCCTTATCAGCCCCAGCATTTT. The chain links TRBV28 to TRBJ1-5; no definite D call. V was trimmed by 2 bases and J by 5 bases, leaving 10 bases between them. Per germline, CDR1 MDHEN and CDR2 SYDVKM. CDR3 length: 14 amino acids.

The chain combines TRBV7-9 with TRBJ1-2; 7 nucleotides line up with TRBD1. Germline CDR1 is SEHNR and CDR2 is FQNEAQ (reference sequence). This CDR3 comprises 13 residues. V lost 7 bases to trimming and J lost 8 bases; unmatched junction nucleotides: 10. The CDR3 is CASTSDRGGGYTF. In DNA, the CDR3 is TGTGCCAGCACCTCGGACAGAGGGGGCGGCTACACCTTC.

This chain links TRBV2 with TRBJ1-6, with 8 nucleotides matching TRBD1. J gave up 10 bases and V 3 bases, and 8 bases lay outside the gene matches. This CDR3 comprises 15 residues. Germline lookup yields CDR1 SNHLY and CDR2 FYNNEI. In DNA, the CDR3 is TGTGCCAGCAGTGACAGGACAGGGAGATCCTCACCCCTCCACTTT. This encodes CASSDRTGRSSPLHF. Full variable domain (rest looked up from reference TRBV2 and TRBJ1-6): EPEVTQTPSHQVTQMGQEVILRCVPISNHLYFYWYRQILGQKVEFLVSFYNNEISEKSEIFDDQFSVERPDGSNFTLKIRSTKLEDSAMYFCASSDRTGRSSPLHFGNGTRLTVT.

The CDR3: CASSQGATIIGGYTF. The CDR3 region has the DNA TGTGCCAGCAGCCAAGGGGCCACAATTATTGGGGGCTACACCTTC. The chain carries TRBV4-2 and TRBJ1-2; no firm D call. CDR1 is LGHNA and CDR2 is YNFKEQ in the germline V gene. Trimming removed 1 base at V and 8 bases at J, with 17 bases between. The CDR3 is 15 residues long.

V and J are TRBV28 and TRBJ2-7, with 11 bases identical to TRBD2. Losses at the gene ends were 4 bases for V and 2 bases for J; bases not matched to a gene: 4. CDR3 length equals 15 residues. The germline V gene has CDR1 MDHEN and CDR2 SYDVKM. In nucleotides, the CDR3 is TGTGCCAGCAGTTATAGCGGGGGGGCCGCCTACGAGCAGTACTTC. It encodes CASSYSGGAAYEQYF.

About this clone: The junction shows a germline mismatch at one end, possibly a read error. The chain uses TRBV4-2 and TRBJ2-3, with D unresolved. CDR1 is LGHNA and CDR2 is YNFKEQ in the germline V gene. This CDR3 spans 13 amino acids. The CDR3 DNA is TGTGCCAGCAGCCAAGATAGCAGAGATACGCAGTATTTT. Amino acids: CASSQDSRDTQYF.

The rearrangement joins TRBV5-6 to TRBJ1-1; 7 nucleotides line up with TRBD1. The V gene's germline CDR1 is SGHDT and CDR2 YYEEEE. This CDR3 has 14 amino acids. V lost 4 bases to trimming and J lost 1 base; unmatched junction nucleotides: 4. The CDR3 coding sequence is TGTGCCAGCAGCAGAAACAGGGGGAACACTGAAGCTTTCTTT. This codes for CASSRNRGNTEAFF.

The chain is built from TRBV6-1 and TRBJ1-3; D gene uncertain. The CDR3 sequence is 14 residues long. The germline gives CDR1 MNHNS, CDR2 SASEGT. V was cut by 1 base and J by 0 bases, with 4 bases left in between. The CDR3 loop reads CASSEGSSGNTIYF. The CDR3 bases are TGTGCCAGCAGTGAAGGGAGCTCTGGAAACACCATATATTTT.